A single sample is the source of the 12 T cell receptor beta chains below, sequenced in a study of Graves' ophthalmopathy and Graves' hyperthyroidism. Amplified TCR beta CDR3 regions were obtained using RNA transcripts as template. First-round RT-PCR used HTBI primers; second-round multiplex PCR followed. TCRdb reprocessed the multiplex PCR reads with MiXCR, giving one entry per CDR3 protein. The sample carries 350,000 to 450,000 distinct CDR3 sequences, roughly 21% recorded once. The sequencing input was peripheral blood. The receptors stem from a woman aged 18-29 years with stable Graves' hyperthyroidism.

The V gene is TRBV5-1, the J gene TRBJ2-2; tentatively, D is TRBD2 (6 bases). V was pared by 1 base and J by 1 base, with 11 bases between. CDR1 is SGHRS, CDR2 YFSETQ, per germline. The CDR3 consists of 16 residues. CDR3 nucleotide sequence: TGCGCCAGCAGCTTGTTGTCCGGGAGGAACACCGGGGAGCTGTTTTTT. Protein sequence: CASSLLSGRNTGELFF.

The CDR3 here is CASSGTELGEQYF. The DNA for the CDR3 is TGCGCCAGCAGTGGGACGGAACTTGGGGAGCAGTACTTC. The chain combines TRBV5-1 with TRBJ2-7, with D perhaps assigned TRBD1 or TRBD2 (5 bases each). CDR3 size: 13 residues. From germline, CDR1 is SGHRS and CDR2 YFSETQ. The V end lost 5 bases, the J end lost 7 bases, and 16 bases lay between the germline ends.

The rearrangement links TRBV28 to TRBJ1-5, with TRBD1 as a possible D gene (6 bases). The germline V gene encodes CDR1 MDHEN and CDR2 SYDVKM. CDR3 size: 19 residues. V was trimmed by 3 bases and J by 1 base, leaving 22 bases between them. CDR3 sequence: CASSFGIGWVRGSNQPQHF. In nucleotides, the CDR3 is TGTGCCAGCAGTTTCGGGATAGGGTGGGTTAGGGGGAGCAATCAGCCCCAGCATTTT.

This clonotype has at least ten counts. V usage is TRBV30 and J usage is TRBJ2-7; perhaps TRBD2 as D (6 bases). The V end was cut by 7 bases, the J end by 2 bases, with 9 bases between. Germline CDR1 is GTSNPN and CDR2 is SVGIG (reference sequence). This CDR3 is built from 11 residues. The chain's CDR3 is CALAATYEQYF. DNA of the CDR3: TGTGCCTTAGCGGCAACCTACGAGCAGTACTTC.

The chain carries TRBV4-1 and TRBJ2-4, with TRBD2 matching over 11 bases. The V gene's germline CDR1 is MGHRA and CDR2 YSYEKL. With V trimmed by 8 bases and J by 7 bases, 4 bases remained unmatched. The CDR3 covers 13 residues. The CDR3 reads CASGLAGGNIQYF. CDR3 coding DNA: TGCGCCAGCGGGCTAGCGGGAGGCAACATTCAGTACTTC.

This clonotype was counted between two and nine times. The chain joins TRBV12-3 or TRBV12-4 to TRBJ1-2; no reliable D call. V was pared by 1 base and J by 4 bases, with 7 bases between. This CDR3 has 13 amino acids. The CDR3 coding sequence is TGTGCCAGCAGTTTAGGCGTTTCCTATGGCTACACCTTC. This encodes CASSLGVSYGYTF.

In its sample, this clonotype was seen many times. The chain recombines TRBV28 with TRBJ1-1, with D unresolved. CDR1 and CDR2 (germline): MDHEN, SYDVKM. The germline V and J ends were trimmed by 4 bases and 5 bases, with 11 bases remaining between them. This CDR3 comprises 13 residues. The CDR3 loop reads CASSSHIGTEAFF. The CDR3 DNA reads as TGTGCCAGCAGTTCTCACATCGGAACTGAAGCTTTCTTT.

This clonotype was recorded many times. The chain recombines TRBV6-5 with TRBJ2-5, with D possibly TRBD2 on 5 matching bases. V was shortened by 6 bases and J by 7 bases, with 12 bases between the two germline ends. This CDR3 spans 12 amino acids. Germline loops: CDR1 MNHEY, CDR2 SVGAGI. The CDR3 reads CASRYPGGTQYF. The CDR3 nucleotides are TGTGCCAGCAGATACCCCGGAGGGACCCAGTACTTC.

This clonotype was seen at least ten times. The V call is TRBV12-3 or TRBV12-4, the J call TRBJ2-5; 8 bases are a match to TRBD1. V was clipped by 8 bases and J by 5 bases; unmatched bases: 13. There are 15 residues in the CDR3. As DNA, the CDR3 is TGTGCCAGCCGACCCCTGGACAGGGTAGGGGAGACCCAGTACTTC. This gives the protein CASRPLDRVGETQYF.

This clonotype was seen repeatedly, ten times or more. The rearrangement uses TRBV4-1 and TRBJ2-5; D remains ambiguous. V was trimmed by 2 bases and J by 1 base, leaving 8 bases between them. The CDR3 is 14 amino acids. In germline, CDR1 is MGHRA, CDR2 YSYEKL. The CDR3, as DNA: TGCGCCAGCAGCCAATATCGATCCCAAGAGACCCAGTACTTC. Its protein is CASSQYRSQETQYF.

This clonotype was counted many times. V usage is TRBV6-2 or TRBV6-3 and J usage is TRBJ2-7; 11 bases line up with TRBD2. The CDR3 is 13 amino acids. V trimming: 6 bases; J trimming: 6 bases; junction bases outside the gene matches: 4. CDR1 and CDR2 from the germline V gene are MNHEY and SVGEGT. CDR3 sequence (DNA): TGTGCCAGCAGAACTAGCGGGAGAAGCGAGCAGTACTTC. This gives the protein CASRTSGRSEQYF.

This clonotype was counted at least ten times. CDR3 sequence reads: CASSYPTGSYEQYF. The CDR3 DNA reads TGTGCCAGCAGTTACCCGACAGGTTCCTACGAGCAGTACTTC. The chain carries TRBV6-2 or TRBV6-3 and TRBJ2-7; D may be TRBD1 (6 bases). The CDR3 has 14 amino acids. The germline CDR1 and CDR2 sequences are MNHEY and SVGEGT. Trimming shortened V by 2 bases and J by 1 base, and 9 bases separated the two germline ends.